This TCR beta chain was sequenced during a study of cytomegalovirus exposure and HLA in healthy donors. The overall study: Inside one of the first data releases sat around 80 million unique TCRs taken from HLA-typed donors.

Per germline, CDR1 LNHDA and CDR2 SQIVND (reference sequence). Trimming took 4 bases from V and 2 from J, leaving 12 bases between them. CDR3 size: 15 residues. Among the donors, all were healthy bone marrow donors. Unrecorded immune exposure was likely among donors, who were nominally healthy when sampled. 60 Vbeta and 13 Jbeta primers were used in PCR. Here immunoSEQ multiplex PCR was the method, and the copy in TCRdb shows in-frame clones only, minus some. Among 100,000 to 150,000 clones listed, approximately 82% were seen once. As to this clone: Its target is not known.

Overall study results and limits: Some V segments could not be told apart, so they were left out, TRBV6-2 and TRBV6-3 among them.

This chain links TRBV19 with TRBJ1-5; D is undetermined. What was sequenced was PBMCs. The TCR sequence derives from a man aged 50 to 60 in good health and CMV-seronegative. CDR3 region: CASSNIWAGNQPQHF. The CDR3 nucleotides read TGTGCCAGTAGTAATATCTGGGCCGGCAATCAGCCCCAGCATTTT.